This T cell receptor (beta chain) originates from a study of cytomegalovirus exposure and HLA in healthy donors. The PCR employed 60 Vbeta primers together with 13 Jbeta primers. Produced via immunoSEQ multiplex PCR; TCRdb's table is partial and in-frame only. The table lists under 200,000 clones, 84% of them singletons. From germline, CDR1 is KGHSH and CDR2 LQKENI. This CDR3 comprises 15 residues. Trimming left V 4 bases short and J 6 bases short, with 16 bases between. Note on this clone: Its antigen is undetermined.

General observations from the study: The authors listed around 150 TCR beta chains as cytomegalovirus-associated. Later analysis placed DRB1 highest and HLA-C lowest in TCR association rates, which differed by HLA locus. For cytomegalovirus status, the classifier reportedly gave diagnoses with high specificity and sensitivity. What a later analysis showed was that several of the most significant clusters appeared linked to common viral pathogens.

The chain joins TRBV18 to TRBJ2-1, with a possible D match to TRBD2 (6 bases). Material for sequencing was PBMCs. The origin of this receptor is a man younger than 35 in good health and CMV-seronegative. Written as DNA, the CDR3 is TGTGCCAGCTCACTCGGGACTGGCAGATTCAATGAGCAGTTCTTC. Translating gives CASSLGTGRFNEQFF. Full variable domain (remainder filled in from reference TRBV18 and TRBJ2-1): NAGVMQNPRHLVRRRGQEARLRCSPMKGHSHVYWYRQLPEEGLKFMVYLQKENIIDESGMPKERFSAEFPKEGPSILRIQQVVRGDSAAYFCASSLGTGRFNEQFFGPGTRLTVL.